The 20 T cell receptor beta chains below come from one sample, sequenced in a study of regulatory T cells in long-lasting Graves disease. Time point meaning: newly diagnosed GD, antithyroid drugs for less than 3 months. Construction of the TCR library relied on RNA isolated from PBMCs. Arm-PCR of CDR3 regions with iRepertoire HTBI primers generated TCR beta libraries. TCRdb reprocessed the multiplex PCR reads with MiXCR, giving one entry per CDR3 protein. The table lists approximately 400,000 distinct CDR3 sequences, 10% to 15% of them singletons. These records were also assigned to another study, of T cells in Graves' hyperthyroidism and ophthalmopathy.

The material sequenced was peripheral blood mononuclear cells (PBMCs), taken at new diagnosis, from a patient treated with antithyroid drugs. The receptor source for this set is a woman aged 18-29 years with Graves disease.

This clonotype was observed many times. The chain carries TRBV20-1 and TRBJ2-5, with 7 bases matching TRBD1. CDR1 and CDR2 from the germline V gene are DFQATT and SNEGSKA (reference sequence). The CDR3 spans 13 residues. J lost 3 bases, V lost 3 bases, and 4 bases had no gene match. The CDR3 coding sequence is TGCAGTGCTAGTAGGACAGGAAAAGAGACCCAGTACTTC. Its protein is CSASRTGKETQYF.

This clonotype has ten or more counts. V is TRBV5-8 and J is TRBJ2-5; D tentatively reads TRBD1 or TRBD2 (6 bases each). This CDR3 comprises 14 residues. In germline, CDR1 is SGHTS, CDR2 YDEGEE. The V end lost 10 bases, the J end lost 4 bases, and 20 bases lay between the germline ends. Here the CDR3 DNA reads TGTGCCGGAGGAGGGGGGCCGGGTGGAGAGACCCAGTACTTC. This translates into CAGGGGPGGETQYF.

This chain uses TRBV18 with TRBJ2-1; TRBD2 aligns across 10 bases. V was pared by 6 bases and J by 4 bases, with 9 bases of the junction left unmatched. Germline CDR1 is KGHSH and CDR2 is LQKENI. This CDR3 comprises 16 residues. The CDR3 nucleotides read TGTGCCAGCTCCCCCTCCCTAGCGGGGGCGTACAATGAGCAGTTCTTC. This gives the protein CASSPSLAGAYNEQFF.

This clonotype was observed many times. The V and J genes are TRBV30 and TRBJ1-5, with TRBD1 matching over 9 bases. Germline-derived CDR1 and CDR2 are GTSNPN and SVGIG (reference sequence). This CDR3 is 16 amino acids long. V dropped 3 bases and J dropped 4; count of bases not matched to a gene: 10. The CDR3 protein is CAWREKGTGLNQPQHF. In DNA form, the CDR3 reads TGTGCCTGGAGGGAAAAGGGGACAGGGTTAAATCAGCCCCAGCATTTT.

This chain connects TRBV6-2 or TRBV6-3 to TRBJ1-2; 7 bases fit TRBD1. V lost 5 bases and J lost 5; bases outside the gene matches: 5. The V gene's germline CDR1 is MNHEY and CDR2 SVGEGT. The CDR3 length is 13 residues. The CDR3 region is CASSQGQLYGYTF. DNA of the CDR3: TGTGCCAGCAGTCAGGGACAGCTATATGGCTACACCTTC.

The V gene is TRBV19, the J gene TRBJ1-2; D gene ambiguous. V was trimmed by 3 bases and J by 0 bases, leaving 5 bases between them. This CDR3 has 13 residues. The germline CDR1 and CDR2 sequences are LNHDA and SQIVND (reference sequence). CDR3 loop: CASSMAANYGYTF. CDR3 bases: TGTGCCAGTAGTATGGCGGCTAACTATGGCTACACCTTC.

This clonotype turned up a few times. Being one base from a much bigger clone, this may be a read error. Given the absence of the conserved phenylalanine or tryptophan at the CDR3 end, a read error is likely. CDR3 amino acids: CASSYQGKRTREQYL. In nucleotides, the CDR3 is TGTGCCAGCAGTTATCAGGGGAAACGGACTAGGGAGCAGTACCTC. The chain uses TRBV6-5 and TRBJ2-7; maybe TRBD2 (7 bases). CDR1 is MNHEY, CDR2 SVGAGI, per germline. The CDR3 has 15 residues. V lost 3 bases to trimming and J lost 7 bases, with 19 bases between them.

The CDR3 loop is CSARRSATRGELFF. CDR3 DNA: TGCAGTGCTAGACGTTCGGCCACTCGCGGGGAGCTGTTTTTT. The rearrangement links TRBV20-1 to TRBJ2-2, with no clear D. The V and J ends lost 2 bases and 7 bases respectively, with 14 bases between them. The germline CDR1 and CDR2 sequences are DFQATT and SNEGSKA (reference sequence). CDR3 length: 14 amino acids.

The table lists this clonotype with many counts. The chain uses TRBV2 and TRBJ2-3; the D gene is possibly TRBD1 (6 bases). The ends were cut back, 2 bases at V and 4 bases at J, with 13 bases in the middle. CDR1 is SNHLY, CDR2 FYNNEI, per germline. The CDR3 is 15 amino acids. CDR3 DNA sequence: TGTGCCAGCAGTGAAATTTCAGGGGACCCAGATACGCAGTATTTT. Translating it yields CASSEISGDPDTQYF.

The chain has TRBV2 and TRBJ2-5, with D tentatively TRBD2 (6 bases). Trimming took 7 bases from V and 5 from J, leaving 14 bases between them. Germline V CDR1 and CDR2: SNHLY, FYNNEI. This CDR3 is 13 amino acids long. CDR3 loop: CASNGDGTETQYF. CDR3 bases: TGTGCCAGCAATGGCGACGGGACTGAGACCCAGTACTTC.

This clonotype was seen repeatedly, ten times or more. This sequence joins TRBV20-1 and TRBJ1-4; D is uncertain. The CDR3 totals 14 residues. Trimming left V 1 base short and J 7 bases short, with 13 bases between. Germline CDR1 is DFQATT and CDR2 is SNEGSKA (reference sequence). In DNA form, the CDR3 reads TGCAGTGCTAGAGGCGGGCCAACTGGTGAAAAACTGTTTTTT. Translated: CSARGGPTGEKLFF.

This clonotype was recorded many times. The V and J genes are TRBV27 and TRBJ2-1; 12 positions match TRBD2. Trimming took 5 bases from V and 13 from J; bases not matched to a gene: 3. The length of the CDR3 is 12 residues. CDR1 and CDR2 (germline): MNHEY, SMNVEV (reference sequence). The CDR3 region has the DNA TGTGCCAGCAGTCTAGCGGGGGGGCCCCAGTTCTTC. Its protein is CASSLAGGPQFF.

This clonotype was observed many times. The CDR3 reads CASSILVGYNEQFF. The CDR3 DNA sequence: TGTGCCAGTAGTATACTAGTAGGATACAATGAGCAGTTCTTC. The chain carries TRBV19 and TRBJ2-1; D is ambiguous. V gave up 2 bases and J gave up 4 bases, with 9 bases separating them. The CDR3 covers 14 residues. Germline loops: CDR1 LNHDA, CDR2 SQIVND (reference sequence).

This clonotype was detected ten times or more. V usage is TRBV7-9 and J usage is TRBJ2-1; the D gene is possibly TRBD2 (5 bases). Trimming cost V 7 bases and J 12 bases, with 19 bases left between them. The CDR3 runs 13 residues. In germline, CDR1 is SEHNR, CDR2 FQNEAQ (reference sequence). This chain's CDR3 is CASKIGFGGGQFF. The CDR3 DNA reads as TGTGCCAGCAAAATAGGGTTCGGCGGAGGGCAGTTCTTC. The variable domain in full, completed from reference TRBV7-9 and TRBJ2-1, reads DTGVSQNPRHKITKRGQNVTFRCDPISEHNRLYWYRQTLGQGPEFLTYFQNEAQLEKSRLLSDRFSAERPKGSFSTLEIQRTEQGDSAMYLCASKIGFGGGQFFGPGTRLTVL.

This clonotype was recorded at least ten times. V is TRBV7-6 and J is TRBJ2-7; 8 nucleotides align to TRBD1. V was clipped by 5 bases and J by 5 bases; unmatched bases: 8. Per the germline V gene, CDR1 is SGHVS and CDR2 is FNYEAQ. The CDR3 covers 14 residues. The CDR3 DNA sequence: TGTGCCAGCAGCCCCATGGACAGGGAGGACGAGCAGTACTTC. Translating it yields CASSPMDREDEQYF.

This clonotype was recorded at least ten times. The chain recombines TRBV12-3 or TRBV12-4 with TRBJ2-3; D is uncertain. CDR3 length: 15 residues. V gave up 3 bases and J gave up 6 bases, with 16 bases separating them. The CDR3 loop is CASSLVRTFGDTQYF. The CDR3 coding sequence is TGTGCCAGCAGTTTGGTCAGAACTTTCGGGGATACGCAGTATTTT.

This clonotype was observed a few times. The rearrangement joins TRBV4-3 to TRBJ2-7; D is perhaps TRBD2 (7 bases). The CDR3 has 13 amino acids. Trimming stripped 0 bases from V and 6 bases from J, with 9 bases between. Germline-derived CDR1 and CDR2 are LGHNA and YSLEER. CDR3 bases: TGCGCCAGCAGCCAAGAAGGGGGGGGCGAGCAGTACTTC. Translating gives CASSQEGGGEQYF.

The CDR3 loop reads CSARELGWGDIQYF. The CDR3 region has the DNA TGCAGTGCTAGAGAGCTAGGGTGGGGAGACATTCAGTACTTC. The V gene is TRBV20-1, the J gene TRBJ2-4; tentatively, D is TRBD2 (5 bases). The germline CDR1 and CDR2 sequences are DFQATT and SNEGSKA (reference sequence). The length of the CDR3 is 14 residues. The V end lost 0 bases, the J end lost 8 bases, and 14 bases lay between the germline ends.

The rearrangement joins TRBV30 to TRBJ2-2, with 8 bases matching TRBD1. The CDR3 contains 19 residues. V lost 4 bases to trimming and J lost 4 bases; unmatched junction nucleotides: 20. CDR1 and CDR2 from the germline V gene are GTSNPN and SVGIG (reference sequence). The CDR3: CAWIPFPGSGTGVTGELFF. The DNA of the CDR3 is TGTGCCTGGATCCCCTTCCCCGGCTCCGGGACAGGCGTCACCGGGGAGCTGTTTTTT.

This clonotype showed up many times. The genes are TRBV28 and TRBJ2-3, with a possible D match to TRBD2 (5 bases). Trimming took 4 bases from V and 3 from J, leaving 8 bases between them. The CDR3 consists of 13 residues. Germline V gene lookup returns CDR1 MDHEN and CDR2 SYDVKM. This CDR3 is CASSWSGTDTQYF. In DNA form, the CDR3 reads TGTGCCAGCAGTTGGAGCGGTACAGATACGCAGTATTTT.